The 24 T cell receptor beta chains listed next were all sequenced from one sample in a study of T cell responses to AZD1222 COVID-19 vaccine. Sequencing was performed with immunoSEQ multiplex PCR; in TCRdb, only in-frame clones are kept and a portion is missing. Found here are 90,000 to 130,000 clones, roughly 90% of them singletons; the top ten hold roughly 7.6%. This sample comprised peripheral blood, obtained on day 0 of AZD1222 vaccination. The receptors derive from an adult in good health.

The J gene is TRBJ1-2, the V gene TRBV11-3; D is unresolved. Germline values: CDR1 SGHNT, CDR2 YENEEA. V gave up 5 bases and J gave up 0 bases, with 10 bases separating them. There are 14 residues in the CDR3. Here the CDR3 DNA reads TGTGCCAGCAGCATCTTCGGAGCTAACTATGGCTACACCTTC. Protein sequence: CASSIFGANYGYTF.

The chain uses TRBV19 and TRBJ1-1; D call uncertain. Germline lookup yields CDR1 LNHDA and CDR2 SQIVND (reference sequence). The CDR3 is 14 residues long. Between the trimmed V and J ends, which lost 6 bases and 3 bases, there was a span of 14 bases. CDR3 bases: TGTGCCAGTAGATCCGTAGCGAGTTACACTGAAGCTTTCTTT. This translates into CASRSVASYTEAFF.

This chain joins TRBV4-1 and TRBJ1-5; D is unclear. Germline V gives CDR1 MGHRA, CDR2 YSYEKL. There are 15 residues in the CDR3. V lost 0 bases to trimming and J lost 1 base, with 7 bases between them. CDR3 sequence: CASSQDESSNQPQHF. The CDR3 coding sequence is TGCGCCAGCAGCCAAGATGAGTCCAGCAATCAGCCCCAGCATTTT.

The chain employs TRBV19 and TRBJ2-1; 7 positions match TRBD1. The CDR3 extends over 15 amino acids. V gave up 2 bases and J gave up 4 bases; unmatched junction bases: 5. In germline, CDR1 is LNHDA, CDR2 SQIVND (reference sequence). CDR3 sequence (DNA): TGTGCCAGTAGTATAACCGGGACAGTTTACAATGAGCAGTTCTTC. It is translated as CASSITGTVYNEQFF.

V is TRBV30 and J is TRBJ1-2; D unresolved. Germline V gene sequence: CDR1 GTSNPN, CDR2 SVGIG (reference sequence). V was trimmed by 4 bases and J by 1 base, leaving 7 bases between them. This CDR3 is built from 12 residues. DNA for the CDR3: TGTGCCTGGAATAGGGTTAACTATGGCTACACCTTC. Amino acid sequence: CAWNRVNYGYTF.

The V and J genes are TRBV6-6 and TRBJ2-3; 8 bases agree with TRBD1. Germline CDR1 MNHNY, CDR2 SVGAGI (reference sequence). There are 16 residues in the CDR3. V was pared by 8 bases and J by 0 bases, with 10 bases of the junction left unmatched. The CDR3 region has the DNA TGTGCCAGCGGAGTTCAGGGGGCATCTAGCACAGATACGCAGTATTTT. Encoded protein: CASGVQGASSTDTQYF.

This CDR3 is CASSLSRAEAFF. The CDR3 nucleotides read TGTGCCAGCAGCTTAAGCCGGGCTGAAGCTTTCTTT. The rearrangement uses TRBV7-2 and TRBJ1-1; no clear D gene. V lost 2 bases, J lost 6 bases, and 7 bases lay in between. CDR1 is SGHTA, CDR2 FQGNSA, per germline. The CDR3 consists of 12 residues.

This clone has just a few counts. The chain has TRBV5-5 and TRBJ1-1, with TRBD1 as a possible D gene (5 bases). Germline values: CDR1 SGHKS, CDR2 YYEKEE (reference sequence). The CDR3 has 18 amino acids. The germline V and J ends were trimmed by 4 bases and 0 bases, with 22 bases remaining between them. CDR3 residues: CASSTVPDREGVNTEAFF. CDR3 in DNA: TGTGCCAGCAGCACCGTTCCAGACAGAGAGGGAGTGAACACTGAAGCTTTCTTT.

This chain uses TRBV11-2 with TRBJ1-3; tentative D call: TRBD1 (6 bases). V gave up 2 bases and J gave up 5 bases, with 7 bases separating them. CDR3 length: 13 residues. CDR1 is SGHAT and CDR2 is FQNNGV in the germline V gene. CDR3 region: CASSLRDRNTIYF. The CDR3 region has the DNA TGTGCCAGCAGCTTACGGGACAGAAACACCATATATTTT. The whole variable domain, remainder taken from reference TRBV11-2 and TRBJ1-3, is EAGVAQSPRYKIIEKRQSVAFWCNPISGHATLYWYQQILGQGPKLLIQFQNNGVVDDSQLPKDRFSAERLKGVDSTLKIQPAKLEDSAVYLCASSLRDRNTIYFGEGSWLTVV.

CDR3 sequence (DNA): TGCGCCAGCAGCTTGGAAGGTAGAAACAATGAGCAGTTCTTC. Its translation: CASSLEGRNNEQFF. The rearrangement joins TRBV5-1 to TRBJ2-1; D is ambiguous. The CDR3 is 14 amino acids. CDR1 and CDR2 (germline): SGHRS, YFSETQ. V lost 0 bases, J lost 5 bases, and 9 bases lay in between.

The chain carries TRBV6-1 and TRBJ1-1, with 9 bases matching TRBD1. V lost 1 base and J lost 4; bases outside the gene matches: 1. The CDR3 runs to 14 residues. Germline V lookup: CDR1 MNHNS, CDR2 SASEGT. The CDR3 region has the DNA TGTGCCAGCAGTGAAGACAGGGGGCGCACTGAAGCTTTCTTT. Translation: CASSEDRGRTEAFF.

The chain is built from TRBV9 and TRBJ2-7; D is ambiguous. CDR3 size: 14 residues. CDR1 is SGDLS, CDR2 YYNGEE, per germline. V lost 0 bases, J lost 0 bases, and 7 bases lay in between. The CDR3 sequence is CASSVGGDSYEQYF. In DNA form, the CDR3 reads TGTGCCAGCAGCGTAGGTGGGGACTCCTACGAGCAGTACTTC.

The chain has TRBV27 and TRBJ2-5; D may be TRBD2 (6 bases). The CDR3 consists of 13 residues. The V gene lost 5 bases and the J gene lost 4 bases, with 11 bases spanning the gap. Germline-derived CDR1 and CDR2 are MNHEY and SMNVEV (reference sequence). The CDR3 DNA reads TGTGCCAGCAGTCAGACTAGAGGAGAGACCCAGTACTTC. This encodes CASSQTRGETQYF.

The genes are TRBV12-5 and TRBJ2-7; D uncertain. Trimming removed 1 base from V and 3 bases from J, with 7 bases in between. CDR1 and CDR2 from the germline V gene are LGHNT and FRNRAP. The length of the CDR3 is 13 residues. CDR3 nucleotide sequence: TGTGCTAGTGGTTTGGGACCAAGCTACGAGCAGTACTTC. Its protein is CASGLGPSYEQYF.

The chain combines TRBV19 with TRBJ2-2; D unclear. The CDR3 has 15 residues. CDR1 is LNHDA, CDR2 SQIVND, per germline (reference sequence). Deletions cut 0 bases from V and 5 bases from J, with 10 bases between. The CDR3 DNA reads TGTGCCAGTAGTATAGAGGTCCCTCAGACCGGGGAGCTGTTTTTT. Its protein product is CASSIEVPQTGELFF.

The genes are TRBV28 and TRBJ1-1; TRBD1 is a possible D gene (6 bases). The CDR3 extends over 12 amino acids. Germline CDR1 is MDHEN and CDR2 is SYDVKM. V lost 1 base to trimming and J lost 11 bases, with 11 bases between them. The CDR3 sequence: CASSLLGGQAFF. The CDR3 DNA follows: TGTGCCAGCAGTTTATTGGGGGGGCAGGCTTTCTTT.

The gene calls are TRBV30 and TRBJ2-1; D not resolved. Germline CDR1 and CDR2: GTSNPN and SVGIG (reference sequence). There are 11 residues in the CDR3. Trimming pared 5 bases from V and 6 bases from J, leaving 8 bases between. CDR3 sequence (DNA): TGTGCCTGGGGAGTAAGCAATGAGCAGTTCTTC. Amino acids: CAWGVSNEQFF.

The rearrangement links TRBV28 to TRBJ1-6, with 8 bases lining up with TRBD1. The CDR3 runs to 14 residues. Germline CDR1 MDHEN, CDR2 SYDVKM. Trimming at V came to 6 bases and at J to 9 bases, leaving 7 bases not matched to a gene. As DNA, the CDR3 is TGTGCCAGCAGAAGGACAGGGATGAGTTCACCCCTCCACTTT. It codes for CASRRTGMSSPLHF.

The V gene is TRBV11-3, the J gene TRBJ2-1; 9 positions match TRBD1. The V and J ends lost 3 bases and 4 bases, in that order; junction bases with no gene match: 4. This CDR3 comprises 15 residues. Germline V CDR1 and CDR2: SGHNT, YENEEA. In DNA, the CDR3 is TGTGCCAGCAGCTTTCGGGGACAGGGTTACAATGAGCAGTTCTTC. Its translation: CASSFRGQGYNEQFF.

This clone was seen only once. V usage is TRBV13 and J usage is TRBJ1-6, with D maybe TRBD1 (6 bases). Trimming stripped 4 bases from V and 3 bases from J, with 7 bases between. CDR1 and CDR2 from the germline V gene are PRHDT and FYEKMQ (reference sequence). The CDR3 has 14 residues. CDR3 in DNA: TGTGCCAGCAGCTCACAGGGCTATAATTCACCCCTCCACTTT. Translation gives CASSSQGYNSPLHF.

This rearrangement joins TRBV18 to TRBJ2-3, with a tentative D call TRBD2 (6 bases). This CDR3 is built from 13 residues. Germline CDR1 is KGHSH and CDR2 is LQKENI. V lost 7 bases and J 2 bases, leaving 10 bases between the germline ends. Here the CDR3 DNA reads TGTGCCAGCTGGCGGGGATCCACAGATACGCAGTATTTT. Amino acids: CASWRGSTDTQYF.

This sequence joins TRBV14 and TRBJ2-3; D may be TRBD2 (7 bases). Germline V CDR1 and CDR2: SGHDN, FVKESK. CDR3 size: 14 residues. Trimming pared 7 bases from V and 4 bases from J, leaving 15 bases between. The CDR3 loop reads CASTRGGRPDTQYF. The CDR3 DNA sequence: TGTGCCAGCACCCGCGGGGGCCGCCCAGATACGCAGTATTTT.

This clone was counted only a few times. Within the sample, other DNA sequences also encode this same CDR3. J is TRBJ2-7 and V is TRBV29-1, with TRBD1 identical over 10 bases. Germline V lookup: CDR1 SQVTM, CDR2 ANQGSEA. This CDR3 has 14 residues. Trimming removed 0 bases from V and 4 bases from J; junction bases left unmatched: 3. Here the CDR3 reads CSVEEGDRGYEQYF. The CDR3 DNA sequence: TGCAGCGTTGAAGAGGGGGACAGGGGATACGAGCAGTACTTC.

V and J are TRBV5-4 and TRBJ2-5; TRBD1 might be the D (6 bases). V lost 2 bases and J 0 bases, leaving 8 bases between the germline ends. The CDR3 length is 14 residues. In germline, CDR1 is SGHNT, CDR2 YYREEE (reference sequence). CDR3 DNA: TGTGCCAGCAGCTTAAGGACAGACCAAGAGACCCAGTACTTC. Translated, it gives CASSLRTDQETQYF.